Below, 2 T cell receptor beta chains from the same sample are listed, as sequenced in a study of identical twins. TCRdb independently ran MiXCR on the 5' RACE reads; one entry per CDR3 protein. This sample has approximately 140,000 distinct CDR3 sequences, with around 3.5% found just once. Sequencing used memory T cells sorted from blood. The source of these receptors is a man between 18 and 29 years old in good health.

This clonotype showed up just a few times. The V call is TRBV7-8, the J call TRBJ2-2; D not resolved. With 1 base removed from V and 6 bases from J, the gap between germline ends came to 12 bases. The CDR3 length is 15 residues. Germline V gives CDR1 SGHVS, CDR2 FQNEAQ. The CDR3 bases are TGTGCCAGCAGCTTAGTCGGAACAGCCCCCGGGGAGCTGTTTTTT. It yields the protein CASSLVGTAPGELFF.

This clonotype showed up many times. CDR3 nucleotides: TGTGCCAGCCGAGACAGTCTATCCTACGAGCAGTACTTC. This translates into CASRDSLSYEQYF. This chain links TRBV2 with TRBJ2-7; possibly TRBD1 for D (5 bases). V shed 8 bases and J shed 1 base, with 12 bases lying between them. CDR1 and CDR2 from the germline V gene are SNHLY and FYNNEI. The CDR3 length is 13 residues.